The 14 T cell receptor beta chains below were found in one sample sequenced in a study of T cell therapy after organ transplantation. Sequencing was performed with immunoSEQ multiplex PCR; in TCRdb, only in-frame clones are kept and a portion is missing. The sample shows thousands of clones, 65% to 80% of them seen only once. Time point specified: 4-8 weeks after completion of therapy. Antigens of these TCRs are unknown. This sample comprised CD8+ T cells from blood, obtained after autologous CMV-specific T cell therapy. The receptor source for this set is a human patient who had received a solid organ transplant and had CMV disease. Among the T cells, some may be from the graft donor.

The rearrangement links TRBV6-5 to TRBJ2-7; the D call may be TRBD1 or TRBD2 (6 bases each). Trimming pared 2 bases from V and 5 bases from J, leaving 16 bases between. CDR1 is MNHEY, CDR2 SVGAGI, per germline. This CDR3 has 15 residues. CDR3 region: CASSYTAGGRDEQYF. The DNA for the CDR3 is TGTGCCAGCAGTTACACCGCTGGGGGGCGCGACGAGCAGTACTTC.

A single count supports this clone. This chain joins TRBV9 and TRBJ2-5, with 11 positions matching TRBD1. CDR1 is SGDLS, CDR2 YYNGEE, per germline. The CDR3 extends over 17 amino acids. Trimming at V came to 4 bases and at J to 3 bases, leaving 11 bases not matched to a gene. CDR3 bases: TGTGCCAGCAGCACCGGGACAGGGGGACTAGTGAAAGAGACCCAGTACTTC. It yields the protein CASSTGTGGLVKETQYF. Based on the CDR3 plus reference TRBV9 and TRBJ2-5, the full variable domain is DSGVTQTPKHLITATGQRVTLRCSPRSGDLSVYWYQQSLDQGLQFLIQYYNGEERAKGNILERFSAQQFPDLHSELNLSSLELGDSALYFCASSTGTGGLVKETQYFGPGTRLLVL.

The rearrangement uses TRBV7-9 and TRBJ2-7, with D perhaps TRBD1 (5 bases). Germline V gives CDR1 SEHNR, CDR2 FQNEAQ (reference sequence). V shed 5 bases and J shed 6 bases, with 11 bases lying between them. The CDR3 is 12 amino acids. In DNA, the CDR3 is TGTGCCAGCAGCCACCCAAGGGGCGAGCAGTACTTC. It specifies CASSHPRGEQYF.

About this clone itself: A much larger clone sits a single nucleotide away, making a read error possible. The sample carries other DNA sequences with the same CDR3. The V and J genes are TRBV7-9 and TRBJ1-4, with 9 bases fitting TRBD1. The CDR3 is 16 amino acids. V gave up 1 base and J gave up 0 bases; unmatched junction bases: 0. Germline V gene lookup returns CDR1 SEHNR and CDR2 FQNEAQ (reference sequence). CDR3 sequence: CASSLGTGATNEKLFF. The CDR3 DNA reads TGTGCCAGCAGCTTAGGGACAGGGGCAACTAATGAAAAACTGTTTTTT.

The DNA of the CDR3 is TGTGCCAGCAGCCGAGACAGGGTCGGACAGCCCCAGCATTTT. Its protein is CASSRDRVGQPQHF. The chain combines TRBV6-6 with TRBJ1-5; 7 bases align to TRBD1. The CDR3 has 14 residues. Trimming cost V 6 bases and J 7 bases; bases outside gene matches: 9. CDR1 is MNHNY, CDR2 SVGAGI, per germline (reference sequence).

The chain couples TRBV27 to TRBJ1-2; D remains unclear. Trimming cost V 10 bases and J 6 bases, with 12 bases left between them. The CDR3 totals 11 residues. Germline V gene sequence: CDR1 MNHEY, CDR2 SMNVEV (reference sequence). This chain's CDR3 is CATTGPDGYTF. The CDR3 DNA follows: TGTGCCACCACCGGGCCAGATGGCTACACCTTC.

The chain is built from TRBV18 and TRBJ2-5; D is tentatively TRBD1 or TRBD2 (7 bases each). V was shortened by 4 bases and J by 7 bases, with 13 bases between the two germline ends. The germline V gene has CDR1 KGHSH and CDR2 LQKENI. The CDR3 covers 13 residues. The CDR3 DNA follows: TGTGCCAGCTCACAGACCAGGGGGGGGACCCAGTACTTC. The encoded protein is CASSQTRGGTQYF. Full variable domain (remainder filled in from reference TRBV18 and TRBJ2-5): NAGVMQNPRHLVRRRGQEARLRCSPMKGHSHVYWYRQLPEEGLKFMVYLQKENIIDESGMPKERFSAEFPKEGPSILRIQQVVRGDSAAYFCASSQTRGGTQYFGPGTRLLVL.

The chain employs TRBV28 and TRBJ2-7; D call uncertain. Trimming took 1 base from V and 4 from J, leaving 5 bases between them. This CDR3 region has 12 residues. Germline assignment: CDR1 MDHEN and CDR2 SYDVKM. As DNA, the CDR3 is TGTGCCAGCAGTTTATATAGTTACGAGCAGTACTTC. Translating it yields CASSLYSYEQYF.

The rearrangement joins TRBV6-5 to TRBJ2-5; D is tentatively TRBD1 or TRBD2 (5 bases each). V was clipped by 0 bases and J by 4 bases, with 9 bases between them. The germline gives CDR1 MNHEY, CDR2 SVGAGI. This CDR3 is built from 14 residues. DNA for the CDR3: TGTGCCAGCAGTTACTCGGGGGTTCGAGAGACCCAGTACTTC. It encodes CASSYSGVRETQYF.

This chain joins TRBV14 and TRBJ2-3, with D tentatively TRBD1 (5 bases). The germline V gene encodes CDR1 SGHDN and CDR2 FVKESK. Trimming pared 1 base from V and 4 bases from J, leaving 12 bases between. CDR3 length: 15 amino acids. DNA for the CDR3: TGTGCCAGCAGCCAAGTTACAGGTATCCCAGATACGCAGTATTTT. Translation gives CASSQVTGIPDTQYF.

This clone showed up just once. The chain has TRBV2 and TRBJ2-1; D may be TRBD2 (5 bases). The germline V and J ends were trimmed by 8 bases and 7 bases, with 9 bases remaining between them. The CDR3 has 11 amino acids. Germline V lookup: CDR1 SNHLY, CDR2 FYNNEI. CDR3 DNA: TGTGCCAGCGACCCGGGAAATGAGCAGTTCTTC. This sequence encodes CASDPGNEQFF.

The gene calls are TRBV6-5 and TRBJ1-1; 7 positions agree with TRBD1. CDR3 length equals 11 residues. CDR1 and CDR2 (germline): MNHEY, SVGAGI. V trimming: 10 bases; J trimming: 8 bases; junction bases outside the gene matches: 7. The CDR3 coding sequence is TGTGCCACCGAGGGGGCGGCCGAAGCTTTCTTT. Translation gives CATEGAAEAFF.

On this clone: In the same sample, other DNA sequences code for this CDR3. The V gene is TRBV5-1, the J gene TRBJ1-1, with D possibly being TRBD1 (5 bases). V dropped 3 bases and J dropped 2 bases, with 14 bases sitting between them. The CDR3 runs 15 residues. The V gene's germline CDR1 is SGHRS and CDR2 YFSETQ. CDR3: CASSSRGEGNTEAFF. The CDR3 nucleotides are TGCGCCAGCAGCTCCCGGGGGGAGGGAAACACTGAAGCTTTCTTT.

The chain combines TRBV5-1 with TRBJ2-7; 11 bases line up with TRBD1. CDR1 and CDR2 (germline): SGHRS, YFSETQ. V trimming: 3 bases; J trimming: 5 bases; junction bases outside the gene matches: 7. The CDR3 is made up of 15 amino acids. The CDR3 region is CASSWTGGAQDEQYF. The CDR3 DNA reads TGCGCCAGCAGCTGGACAGGGGGCGCCCAGGACGAGCAGTACTTC. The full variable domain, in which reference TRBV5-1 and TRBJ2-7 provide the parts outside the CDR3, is KAGVTQTPRYLIKTRGQQVTLSCSPISGHRSVSWYQQTPGQGLQFLFEYFSETQRNKGNFPGRFSGRQFSNSRSEMNVSTLELGDSALYLCASSWTGGAQDEQYFGPGTRLTVT.